This T cell receptor beta chain was captured in a study of T cell responses to AZD1222 COVID-19 vaccine. Germline values: CDR1 SNHLY, CDR2 FYNNEI. The junction had 10 bases not matched to a gene; V was cut back by 7 bases and J by 5 bases. CDR3 length: 14 residues. TCRdb's copy holds only in-frame clones and misses some; the assay was immunoSEQ multiplex PCR. The sample comprises roughly 120,000 clones, 85% to 90% of which are singletons, and about 4.3% rests with the top ten. This chain links TRBV2 with TRBJ1-1, with 7 bases that match TRBD1. The material sequenced was peripheral blood, taken 28 days after the second AZD1222 dose. This TCR came from an adult who received the AZD1222 COVID-19 vaccine. CDR3 DNA: TGTGCCAGCACCGAACAGGGGAGTGGGACTGAAGCTTTCTTT. Residues: CASTEQGSGTEAFF.